These T cell receptor beta chains were read from a single sample in a study of T cell responses to AZD1222 COVID-19 vaccine. Libraries were prepared by immunoSEQ multiplex PCR; TCRdb keeps only in-frame clonotypes and omits some of them. The data contain some 64,000 clones, just over 90% of them seen just once; the ten biggest clones take up 6.3%. Here the sequenced sample was peripheral blood, taken 28 days after the second dose of the MenACWY control vaccine. These receptors all stem from an adult who received the MenACWY meningococcal vaccine as a control. The CDR3 runs from the conserved cysteine through the conserved F or W. Each record gives: D gene, clone size, CDR3 length, J gene, V gene, CDR3 protein, CDR3 DNA. A D gene is named only where the DNA matches it firmly. Clone size appears in some rows only: once, few, many, or a class for an expanded clone.

TRBD2	NA	18	TRBJ2-3	TRBV29-1	CSVVWVLAAGASTDTQYF	TGCAGCGTTGTTTGGGTCTTGGCAGCGGGAGCTAGCACAGATACGCAGTATTTT
NA	NA	18	TRBJ2-2	TRBV19	CASSIFFTGLSNTGELFF	TGTGCCAGTAGTATATTTTTTACAGGGCTTTCGAACACCGGGGAGCTGTTTTTT
NA	NA	13	TRBJ2-1	TRBV27	CASSYSVYNEQFF	TGTGCCAGCAGTTACAGCGTCTACAATGAGCAGTTCTTC
NA	NA	18	TRBJ2-3	TRBV7-9	CASSSMDPPVSSTDTQYF	TGTGCCAGCAGCTCAATGGACCCCCCGGTTTCTAGCACAGATACGCAGTATTTT
TRBD2	NA	15	TRBJ2-7	TRBV28	CASSRVGGRIDEQYF	TGTGCCAGCAGCCGGGTCGGGGGGAGAATCGACGAGCAGTACTTC
NA	NA	12	TRBJ2-3	TRBV30	CAWSRQADTQYF	TGTGCCTGGAGTCGCCAGGCAGATACGCAGTATTTT
TRBD1	once	16	TRBJ2-1	TRBV4-2	CASSQERAGGGNEQFF	TGTGCCAGCAGCCAAGAACGGGCAGGGGGCGGCAATGAGCAGTTCTTC
NA	NA	9	TRBJ1-1	TRBV6-4	CATRREAFF	TGTGCCACCCGCAGGGAGGCTTTCTTT
TRBD1	NA	15	TRBJ2-7	TRBV2	CASSPDRGASYEQYF	TGTGCCAGCAGTCCGGACAGGGGGGCCTCCTACGAGCAGTACTTC
TRBD2	NA	16	TRBJ2-5	TRBV7-2	CASSYIAGGSSETQYF	TGTGCCAGCAGCTATATAGCGGGAGGTAGTTCGGAGACCCAGTACTTC
NA	NA	11	TRBJ1-1	TRBV6-5	CASSYGLSAFF	TGTGCCAGCAGTTATGGACTGAGTGCTTTCTTT
TRBD2	NA	14	TRBJ2-5	TRBV28	CASSSRGGLETQYF	TGTGCCAGCAGTAGCCGGGGGGGGCTAGAGACCCAGTACTTC
TRBD2	NA	13	TRBJ2-7	TRBV12-3/TRBV12-4	CASSPSGSEEQYF	TGTGCCAGCAGTCCTAGCGGGAGTGAAGAGCAGTACTTC
NA	NA	13	TRBJ2-7	TRBV14	CASSPTVGGIEYF	TGTGCCAGCAGTCCTACGGTTGGCGGTATCGAGTACTTC
NA	NA	15	TRBJ1-6	TRBV7-3	CASSLNPGANSPLHF	TGTGCCAGCAGCTTAAATCCTGGGGCGAATTCACCCCTCCACTTT
NA	NA	15	TRBJ1-6	TRBV6-5	CASSPLGTNNSPLHF	TGTGCCAGCAGCCCCCTTGGGACAAATAATTCACCCCTCCACTTT
NA	NA	14	TRBJ1-1	TRBV18	CASSREQRNTEAFF	TGTGCCAGCTCACGTGAACAGAGGAACACTGAAGCTTTCTTT
NA	NA	15	TRBJ1-1	TRBV7-2	CASSSDSVLSTEAFF	TGTGCCAGCAGCTCGGACAGCGTTTTGAGCACTGAAGCTTTCTTT
TRBD2	NA	15	TRBJ2-7	TRBV5-1	CASSQNSGSGYEQYF	TGCGCCAGCAGCCAAAATAGCGGGAGTGGCTACGAGCAGTACTTC
TRBD1	NA	14	TRBJ2-5	TRBV30	CAWSVGTGQETQYF	TGTGCCTGGAGTGTAGGGACAGGGCAGGAGACCCAGTACTTC
TRBD1	NA	18	TRBJ2-5	TRBV19	CASSIRAGGAGSGETQYF	TGTGCCAGTAGTATCCGAGCAGGGGGCGCAGGATCGGGAGAGACCCAGTACTTC
TRBD1	NA	15	TRBJ1-3	TRBV12-5	CASGLEPGQGYTIYF	TGTGCTAGTGGTTTGGAGCCGGGACAGGGGTACACCATATATTTT
TRBD2	NA	14	TRBJ2-7	TRBV7-2	CASSFGTSGLEQYF	TGTGCCAGCAGCTTTGGGACTAGCGGCCTCGAGCAGTACTTC
NA	once	15	TRBJ2-3	TRBV27	CASSLYGRGSYTQYF	TGTGCCAGCAGTTTATACGGGAGAGGCAGCTATACGCAGTATTTT